The next 16 T cell receptor beta chains were all read from a single sample in a study of T cells in Graves' hyperthyroidism and ophthalmopathy. Researchers amplified the TCR beta CDR3 regions from RNA transcripts. With the HTBI primer set, the TCR CDR3 went through a first round of RT-PCR. A single record per CDR3 protein comes from TCRdb applying MiXCR to the multiplex PCR reads. The sample shows fewer than 200,000 distinct CDR3 sequences, about 17% of them seen only once. The sample was blood. The source of these receptors is a woman between 50 and 59 years old with Graves' hyperthyroidism.

Many counts were recorded for this clonotype. This chain joins TRBV10-1 and TRBJ1-1, with TRBD1 identical over 8 bases. Per the germline V gene, CDR1 is WNHNN and CDR2 is SYGVQD (reference sequence). This CDR3 is 14 amino acids long. V shed 5 bases, J shed 5 bases, and the junction held 7 bases outside the gene matches. DNA for the CDR3: TGCGCCAGCAGTAGTTCAGGGGGCAGGACTGAAGCTTTCTTT. This gives the protein CASSSSGGRTEAFF.

In this sample, this clonotype turned up many times. CDR3 protein: CSVEVTEAFF. The CDR3 coding sequence is TGCAGCGTTGAGGTCACTGAAGCTTTCTTT. J is TRBJ1-1 and V is TRBV29-1; unclear D gene. This CDR3 spans 10 amino acids. Looked up from germline, CDR1 is SQVTM and CDR2 is ANQGSEA. V lost 3 bases, J lost 4 bases, and 3 bases lay in between.

Ten or more counts support this clonotype. V is TRBV11-3 and J is TRBJ1-1; no clear D. V was clipped by 2 bases and J by 0 bases, with 4 bases between them. The CDR3 contains 13 residues. Germline CDR1 reads SGHNT; CDR2 reads YENEEA. This CDR3 reads CASSLYMNTEAFF. CDR3 nucleotides: TGTGCCAGCAGCTTATACATGAACACTGAAGCTTTCTTT.

This rearrangement joins TRBV15 to TRBJ1-2; D is undetermined. Germline V lookup: CDR1 LNHNV, CDR2 YYDKDF (reference sequence). This CDR3 spans 14 amino acids. Between the trimmed V and J ends, which lost 4 bases and 3 bases, there was a span of 12 bases. CDR3 residues: CATSITRTDYGYTF. Here the CDR3 DNA reads TGTGCCACCAGCATAACTAGGACGGACTATGGCTACACCTTC.

The genes are TRBV4-1 and TRBJ1-5; D is unclear. The CDR3 sequence is 16 residues long. Trimming took 0 bases from V and 3 from J, leaving 12 bases between them. Germline CDR1 MGHRA, CDR2 YSYEKL. The CDR3 nucleotides are TGCGCCAGCAGCCAAGATGAAGTGAGGGTCAATCAGCCCCAGCATTTT. Translating gives CASSQDEVRVNQPQHF.

Ten or more counts support this clonotype. The genes are TRBV6-1 and TRBJ1-3; 8 bases map to TRBD1. The CDR3 has 18 residues. J was trimmed by 0 bases and V by 6 bases; bases with no gene match: 13. CDR1 is MNHNS, CDR2 SASEGT, per germline. The CDR3 region is CASRSPGTGLFSGNTIYF. The CDR3 DNA sequence: TGTGCCAGCAGATCCCCCGGGACAGGTCTTTTCTCTGGAAACACCATATATTTT.

Many counts were recorded for this clonotype. The V and J genes are TRBV6-1 and TRBJ2-3, with 11 nucleotides matching TRBD2. V shed 2 bases and J 4 bases; nucleotides not matched to a gene: 2. This CDR3 is 15 amino acids long. Germline V CDR1 and CDR2: MNHNS, SASEGT. Here the CDR3 DNA reads TGTGCCAGCAGTGAAATAGCGGGGGGGCCAGATACGCAGTATTTT. Its protein is CASSEIAGGPDTQYF.

This clonotype was seen ten or more times. This chain joins TRBV27 and TRBJ1-5; D is ambiguous. The V gene lost 5 bases and the J gene lost 6 bases, with 11 bases spanning the gap. Germline assignment: CDR1 MNHEY and CDR2 SMNVEV (reference sequence). This CDR3 is 13 amino acids long. CDR3 amino acids: CASSPRLAQPQHF. CDR3 DNA: TGTGCCAGCAGTCCAAGGTTGGCTCAGCCCCAGCATTTT.

This clonotype was recorded many times. The V call is TRBV20-1, the J call TRBJ1-5, with a tentative D call TRBD1 (5 bases). V dropped 0 bases and J dropped 6 bases, with 9 bases sitting between them. The CDR3 has 13 amino acids. Germline loops: CDR1 DFQATT, CDR2 SNEGSKA (reference sequence). Here the CDR3 reads CSARETVSQPQHF. CDR3 DNA: TGCAGTGCTAGAGAGACAGTTAGTCAGCCCCAGCATTTT.

The J gene is TRBJ2-4, the V gene TRBV18; 8 nucleotides match TRBD2. The germline V gene has CDR1 KGHSH and CDR2 LQKENI. Unmatched junction bases numbered 10, after V lost 0 bases and J lost 0 bases. This CDR3 comprises 19 residues. The CDR3 spells CASSPPGAGALIAKNIQYF. CDR3 in DNA: TGTGCCAGCTCACCACCGGGAGCGGGGGCTTTAATAGCCAAAAACATTCAGTACTTC.

This clonotype came up many times. The genes are TRBV5-1 and TRBJ1-1; TRBD1 matches at 7 bases. The V and J ends lost 1 base and 7 bases, in that order; junction bases with no gene match: 7. The length of the CDR3 is 14 residues. CDR1 and CDR2 from the germline V gene are SGHRS and YFSETQ. CDR3 bases: TGCGCCAGCAGCTTGTTACAGGGGATCGGTGAAGCTTTCTTT. It specifies CASSLLQGIGEAFF.

The table lists this clonotype with many counts. This rearrangement joins TRBV6-1 to TRBJ1-5; D perhaps matches TRBD1 (6 bases). This CDR3 spans 18 amino acids. Trimming removed 5 bases at V and 0 bases at J, with 20 bases between. Germline lookup yields CDR1 MNHNS and CDR2 SASEGT. CDR3 residues: CASSSIQGGLYSNQPQHF. The CDR3 nucleotides read TGTGCCAGCAGTTCCATACAGGGAGGCCTATATAGCAATCAGCCCCAGCATTTT.

The chain has TRBV27 and TRBJ2-7; D is unclear. The CDR3 has 17 amino acids. CDR1 is MNHEY, CDR2 SMNVEV, per germline (reference sequence). Trimming removed 4 bases at V and 3 bases at J, with 22 bases between. CDR3 coding DNA: TGTGCCAGCAGTTCCTCGCGCCCCGGTAGGTGGAACTACGAGCAGTACTTC. It codes for CASSSSRPGRWNYEQYF.

This clonotype has only a few counts. The chain employs TRBV3-1 and TRBJ2-1; D perhaps matches TRBD2 (5 bases). Trimming took off 3 bases at V and 4 bases at J, with 16 bases between the two ends. This CDR3 has 16 amino acids. Per germline, CDR1 LGHDT and CDR2 YNNKEL (reference sequence). This CDR3 is CASSHWFSSRYNEQFF. In DNA, the CDR3 is TGTGCCAGCAGCCACTGGTTTTCTAGCCGTTACAATGAGCAGTTCTTC.

In its sample, this clonotype was seen many times. The V gene is TRBV6-1, the J gene TRBJ1-4, with D possibly matching TRBD1 (5 bases). The CDR3 contains 15 residues. Germline V gene sequence: CDR1 MNHNS, CDR2 SASEGT. V lost 5 bases to trimming and J lost 6 bases, with 16 bases between them. CDR3: CASSPGGGTDEKLFF. CDR3 DNA sequence: TGTGCCAGCAGTCCCGGGGGGGGGACGGATGAAAAACTGTTTTTT.

The chain employs TRBV24-1 and TRBJ2-2; D call uncertain. Between the trimmed V and J ends, which lost 9 bases and 1 base, there was a span of 11 bases. The CDR3 length is 14 residues. CDR1 KGHDR and CDR2 SFDVKD come from the germline V gene. The CDR3 region is CATASGKNTGELFF. For the CDR3, the DNA is TGTGCCACCGCGTCGGGTAAGAACACCGGGGAGCTGTTTTTT.